This TCR beta chain was sequenced during a study of shared clonotypes between healthy human individuals. Whole-study findings and limits: Non-shared clonotypes had lower generation probabilities than clonotypes shared by all four sorted-subset donors.

A note on this clone: No antigen is known for it.

Deep-level running was used for the assay. The table came from immunoSEQ multiplex PCR; TCRdb's copy has only in-frame clones and leaves some out. This table holds about a million clones, about 76% found once. Trimming took 0 bases from V and 4 from J, leaving 14 bases between them. This CDR3 has 15 amino acids. Germline V gives CDR1 SGHRS, CDR2 YFSETQ. This clonotype was obtained from a man aged 18 to 35 in good health. The sample consisted of memory CD4+ T cells sorted from blood. Subset specified: CD45RA-negative fraction. This chain uses TRBV5-1 with TRBJ2-7, with TRBD1 as a possible D gene (5 bases). CDR3 protein: CASSLEARGLYEQYF. DNA for the CDR3: TGCGCCAGCAGCTTGGAGGCAAGGGGCCTATACGAGCAGTACTTC.